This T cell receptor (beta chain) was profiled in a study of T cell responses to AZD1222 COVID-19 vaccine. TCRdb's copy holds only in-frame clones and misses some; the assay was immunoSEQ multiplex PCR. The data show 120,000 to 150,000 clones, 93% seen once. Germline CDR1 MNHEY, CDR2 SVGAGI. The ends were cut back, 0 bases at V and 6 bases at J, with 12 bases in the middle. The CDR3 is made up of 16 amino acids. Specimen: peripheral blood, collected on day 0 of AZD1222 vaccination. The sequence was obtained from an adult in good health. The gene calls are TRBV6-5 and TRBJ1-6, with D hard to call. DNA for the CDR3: TGTGCCAGCAGTTACTCGACACAGTCCACTAATTCACCCCTCCACTTT. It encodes CASSYSTQSTNSPLHF.